The present T cell receptor (beta chain) was sequenced within a study of OX40 agonist ivuxolimab in advanced cancers. Study-wide points: The authors did not determine the antigen specificity of the expanded peripheral T cells. CD8+ T cells averaged more expanded clones than CD4+.

Profiled with immunoSEQ multiplex PCR; TCRdb holds only in-frame clones, not every one. The profile shows just over 45,000 clones, 90% to 95% of them singletons. Germline lookup yields CDR1 MNHEY and CDR2 SMNVEV (reference sequence). The ends were cut back, 8 bases at V and 3 bases at J, with 14 bases in the middle. The CDR3 runs 13 residues. As for this clone: Its specificity is unknown.

The rearrangement joins TRBV27 to TRBJ2-7, with D perhaps TRBD1 (6 bases). The sample consisted of CD4+ or CD8+ T cells sorted from blood, taken in a trial of the OX40 agonist ivuxolimab. The source of this sequence is an adult with an advanced solid tumor such as melanoma, head and neck, liver or kidney cancer. The CDR3 here is CASGSGDNYEQYF. Here the CDR3 DNA reads TGTGCCAGCGGATCTGGGGACAACTACGAGCAGTACTTC.